These T cell receptor beta chains were read from a single sample in a study of CD8 T cells in ankylosing spondylitis. TCRdb passed the 5' RACE reads through MiXCR, listing each CDR3 protein once. This table has around 340,000 distinct CDR3 sequences, roughly 14% appearing once. Material: blood, either unsorted or a sorted T cell fraction (not recorded which). The receptor source for this set is a male donor with ankylosing spondylitis or in good health (not recorded which). CDR3s include the opening cysteine and the closing phenylalanine or tryptophan. The D gene is left open where the match is weak. Clone size appears in some rows only: once, few, many, or a class for an expanded clone.

CSARKGASNTEAFF TGCAGTGCTAGAAAGGGGGCTTCGAACACTGAAGCTTTCTTT TRBV20-1 TRBD1 few TRBJ1-1
CASSYISTDTQYF TGTGCCAGCAGTTATATTAGCACAGATACGCAGTATTTT TRBV6-5 - few TRBJ2-3
CASSYSALAVGETQYF TGTGCCAGCAGTTACTCGGCCCTAGCGGTAGGGGAGACCCAGTACTTC TRBV6-5 TRBD2 - TRBJ2-5
CAWSDGRGETDTQYF TGTGCCTGGAGTGATGGGAGAGGGGAGACAGATACGCAGTATTTT TRBV30 - - TRBJ2-3
CARRMRGVLEQYF TGTGCCAGGCGAATGAGGGGGGTCCTAGAGCAGTACTTC TRBV27 - few TRBJ2-7
CASIPAGTGNTGELFF TGTGCCAGCATCCCCGCCGGGACAGGGAACACCGGGGAGCTGTTTTTT TRBV6-1 TRBD1 - TRBJ2-2
CASSQSASGGPSSYNEQFF TGTGCCAGCAGCCAATCGGCTAGCGGGGGGCCGAGCTCCTACAATGAGCAGTTCTTC TRBV4-2 TRBD2 - TRBJ2-1
CASSYMGNYGYTF TGTGCCAGCAGTTACATGGGGAACTATGGCTACACCTTC TRBV6-6 - - TRBJ1-2
CASSASTGKAEAFF TGTGCCAGCAGCGCATCGACGGGGAAGGCTGAAGCTTTCTTT TRBV3-1 - - TRBJ1-1
CSARDEGNGPRRAYEQYF TGCAGTGCTAGAGATGAGGGGAACGGACCCAGAAGGGCCTACGAGCAGTACTTC TRBV20-1 - few TRBJ2-7
CASSSSIPQDEKLFF TGTGCCAGCAGCTCCTCAATACCCCAGGACGAAAAACTGTTTTTT TRBV4-2 - - TRBJ1-4
CASSAGTSGGGSRRFLYTDTQYF TGTGCCAGCAGCGCGGGGACTAGCGGGGGGGGTTCCCGCAGGTTCCTTTACACAGATACGCAGTATTTT TRBV9 TRBD2 - TRBJ2-3
CASSRDREREAFF TGTGCCAGCAGCAGAGACAGGGAGCGGGAAGCTTTCTTT TRBV7-8 TRBD1 few TRBJ1-1
CASSLAGAGTDTQYF TGTGCCAGCAGCTTGGCGGGGGCCGGCACAGATACGCAGTATTTT TRBV5-6 - - TRBJ2-3
CASSMTGDTGELFF TGTGCCAGTAGTATGACAGGGGACACCGGGGAGCTGTTTTTT TRBV19 TRBD1 - TRBJ2-2
CSARVLGLAEQYF TGCAGTGCTAGGGTGTTGGGACTAGCCGAGCAGTACTTC TRBV20-1 TRBD2 few TRBJ2-7
CASSQQQGSGANVLTF TGCGCCAGCAGCCAACAGCAGGGTTCTGGGGCCAACGTCCTGACTTTC TRBV4-1 - few TRBJ2-6
CASSLKVVSYNEQFF TGTGCCAGCAGTTTAAAAGTAGTCTCCTACAATGAGCAGTTCTTC TRBV12-3/TRBV12-4 - - TRBJ2-1
CSAIGTGVGETQYF TGCAGTGCTATAGGGACAGGGGTCGGAGAGACCCAGTACTTC TRBV20-1 TRBD1 - TRBJ2-5
CSVGGGQGKNIQYF TGCAGCGTTGGAGGCGGGCAGGGTAAAAACATTCAGTACTTC TRBV29-1 - - TRBJ2-4
CASSPPTSGVGGETQYF TGTGCCAGCAGCCCCCCGACTAGCGGGGTCGGGGGAGAGACCCAGTACTTC TRBV7-2 TRBD2 - TRBJ2-5
CASSFQDRGYNEQFF TGTGCCAGCAGCTTTCAGGACAGGGGATACAATGAGCAGTTCTTC TRBV7-2 TRBD1 - TRBJ2-1
CASSEWDTGELFF TGTGCCAGCAGTGAGTGGGACACCGGGGAGCTGTTTTTT TRBV6-1 - - TRBJ2-2
CASSLAPVSYGYTF TGTGCCAGCAGCTTAGCCCCAGTCTCCTATGGCTACACCTTC TRBV7-9 - - TRBJ1-2
CSAAQGGAPYGYTF TGCAGTGCGGCGCAGGGGGGGGCCCCCTATGGCTACACCTTC TRBV20-1 TRBD1 - TRBJ1-2
CASSRGVGRGVDEQYF TGTGCCAGCAGCCGGGGAGTGGGCAGGGGAGTAGACGAGCAGTACTTC TRBV6-1 - - TRBJ2-7
CASSLTGLYRPAEAFF TGCGCCAGCAGCCTGACAGGGCTGTATCGACCTGCTGAAGCTTTCTTT TRBV5-1 TRBD1 many TRBJ1-1
CSVRFGGTGGQYF TGCAGCGTCCGTTTCGGGGGGACCGGAGGGCAGTACTTC TRBV29-1 TRBD2 - TRBJ2-7
CASSLGSLSYGYTF TGTGCCAGCAGCTTGGGCAGTTTAAGCTATGGCTACACCTTC TRBV7-9 - few TRBJ1-2
CASSYRTSGRTDTQYF TGTGCCAGCAGTTACCGGACTAGCGGGAGAACAGATACGCAGTATTTT TRBV6-5 TRBD2 - TRBJ2-3
CASSQGTEGNQPQHF TGTGCCAGTAGCCAAGGGACCGAGGGCAATCAGCCCCAGCATTTT TRBV19 - - TRBJ1-5
CASSQGGSGANEQFF TGTGCCAGCAGCCAAGGTGGTAGCGGGGCCAATGAGCAGTTCTTC TRBV3-1 TRBD2 many TRBJ2-1
CASSMGGGLAGSFYNEQFF TGTGCCAGTAGTATGGGAGGGGGACTAGCGGGATCTTTCTACAATGAGCAGTTCTTC TRBV19 TRBD2 - TRBJ2-1
CASSLEGGAGHTQYF TGTGCCAGCAGCTTGGAAGGGGGTGCGGGACATACGCAGTATTTT TRBV5-5 - few TRBJ2-3
CATADRENSPLHF TGTGCCACCGCGGACAGGGAGAATTCACCCCTCCACTTT TRBV6-1 TRBD1 - TRBJ1-6
CASSPWEPPYEQYF TGTGCCAGCAGTCCCTGGGAGCCTCCCTACGAGCAGTACTTC TRBV27 - few TRBJ2-7
CASSASHGYTF TGTGCCAGCAGCGCCTCACATGGCTACACCTTC TRBV12-3/TRBV12-4 - few TRBJ1-2
CASSFRDAENIQYF TGTGCCAGCAGTTTCCGGGACGCGGAAAACATTCAGTACTTC TRBV12-3/TRBV12-4 - - TRBJ2-4
CASSLIVGLYNEQFF TGCGCCAGCAGCTTGATCGTTGGACTTTACAATGAGCAGTTCTTC TRBV5-1 - - TRBJ2-1
CASSETGAAGVTQYF TGCGCCAGCAGTGAGACGGGAGCGGCGGGAGTTACGCAGTATTTT TRBV10-1 TRBD2 - TRBJ2-3
CASSEGPGAAFF TGTGCCAGCAGTGAAGGGCCAGGGGCAGCTTTCTTT TRBV2 - - TRBJ1-1
CASRRLSAANEKLFF TGTGCCAGCAGACGCCTCAGCGCGGCTAATGAAAAACTGTTTTTT TRBV27 - few TRBJ1-4
CAGQREKTDTQYF TGTGCCGGGCAGCGGGAGAAGACAGATACGCAGTATTTT TRBV10-3 TRBD2 - TRBJ2-3
CASTLDRADTDTQYF TGCGCCAGCACCCTGGACAGGGCGGACACAGATACGCAGTATTTT TRBV5-1 TRBD1 - TRBJ2-3
CASSLFEDTQYF TGCGCCAGCAGCTTGTTCGAAGATACGCAGTATTTT TRBV5-1 - - TRBJ2-3
CASRNGQGREQFF TGTGCCAGCAGGAACGGACAGGGGAGGGAGCAGTTCTTC TRBV2 TRBD1 - TRBJ2-1
CASSHLRHKQGVTYNEQFF TGCGCCAGCAGCCACCTGAGACACAAGCAGGGGGTTACCTACAATGAGCAGTTCTTC TRBV4-1 TRBD1 few TRBJ2-1
CASSNSGNTIYF TGTGCCAGCAGCAACTCTGGAAACACCATATATTTT TRBV2 - once TRBJ1-3
CSALGGTPKGETQYF TGCAGTGCCCTGGGCGGGACTCCCAAGGGGGAGACCCAGTACTTC TRBV20-1 - - TRBJ2-5
CASWGQTEQYF TGTGCCAGCTGGGGACAGACCGAGCAGTACTTC TRBV6-5 TRBD1 many TRBJ2-7
CASSRDVANYGYTF TGTGCCAGTAGTAGGGACGTAGCTAACTATGGCTACACCTTC TRBV19 - few TRBJ1-2
CASSFAGGEKLFF TGTGCCAGCAGCTTCGCAGGAGGGGAAAAACTGTTTTTT TRBV5-5 - few TRBJ1-4
CASSEASSGRAAGANVLTF TGTGCCAGCAGTGAAGCGAGTAGCGGGAGGGCCGCTGGGGCCAACGTCCTGACTTTC TRBV6-1 TRBD2 once TRBJ2-6
CASSETGTYEQYF TGTGCCAGCAGTGAGACAGGGACCTACGAGCAGTACTTC TRBV12-3/TRBV12-4 TRBD1 few TRBJ2-7